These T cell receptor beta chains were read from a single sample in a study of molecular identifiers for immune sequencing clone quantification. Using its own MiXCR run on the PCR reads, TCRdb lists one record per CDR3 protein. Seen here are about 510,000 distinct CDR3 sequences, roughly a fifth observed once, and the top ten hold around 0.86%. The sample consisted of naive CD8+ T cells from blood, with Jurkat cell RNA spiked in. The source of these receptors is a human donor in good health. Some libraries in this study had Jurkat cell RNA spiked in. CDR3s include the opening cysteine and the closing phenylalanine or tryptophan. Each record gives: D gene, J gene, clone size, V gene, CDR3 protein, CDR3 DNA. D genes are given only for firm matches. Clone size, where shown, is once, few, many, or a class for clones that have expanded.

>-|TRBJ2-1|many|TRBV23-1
CASSHSTRVTSYNEQFF
TGCGCCAGCAGTCATTCTACGAGGGTTACCTCCTACAATGAGCAGTTCTTC
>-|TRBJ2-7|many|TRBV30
CAWMGSGYEQYF
TGTGCCTGGATGGGGAGCGGGTACGAGCAGTACTTC
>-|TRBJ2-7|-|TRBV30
CAWSRASTSYEQYF
TGTGCCTGGAGTAGGGCCTCTACTTCCTACGAGCAGTACTTC
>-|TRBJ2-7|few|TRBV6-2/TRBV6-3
CASEGDADSYEQYF
TGTGCCAGCGAGGGGGACGCCGACTCCTACGAGCAGTACTTC
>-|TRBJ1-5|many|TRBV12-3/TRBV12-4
CASSVGPGNQPQHF
TGTGCCAGCAGTGTGGGCCCCGGAAATCAGCCCCAGCATTTT
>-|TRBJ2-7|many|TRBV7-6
CASSLGRSGYEQYF
TGTGCCAGCAGCTTAGGTCGTTCGGGGTACGAGCAGTACTTC
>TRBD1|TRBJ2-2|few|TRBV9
CASRDTGTANTGELFF
TGTGCCAGCAGAGATACCGGGACAGCGAACACCGGGGAGCTGTTTTTT
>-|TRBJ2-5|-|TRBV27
CASSLGRLGSETQYF
TGTGCCAGCAGTTTAGGGCGGTTAGGGTCAGAGACCCAGTACTTC
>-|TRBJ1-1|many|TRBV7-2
CASSPWVQGTEAFF
TGTGCCAGCAGCCCATGGGTCCAAGGCACTGAAGCTTTCTTT
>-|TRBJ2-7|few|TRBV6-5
CASSHGPSPGEQYF
TGTGCCAGCAGTCACGGGCCCTCCCCGGGCGAGCAGTACTTC
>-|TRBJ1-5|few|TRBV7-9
CASSPPGPGGSNQPQHF
TGTGCCAGCAGTCCTCCGGGTCCGGGAGGTTCCAATCAGCCCCAGCATTTT
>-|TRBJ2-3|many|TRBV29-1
CSVEWSLLEGPDTQYF
TGCAGCGTTGAATGGTCGTTACTAGAGGGTCCAGATACGCAGTATTTT
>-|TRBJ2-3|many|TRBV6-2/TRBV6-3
CASSYWRDTQYF
TGTGCCAGCAGTTACTGGAGAGATACGCAGTATTTT
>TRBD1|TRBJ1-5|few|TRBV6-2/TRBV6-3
CASSGQGVQPQHF
TGTGCCAGCAGTGGACAGGGGGTTCAGCCCCAGCATTTT
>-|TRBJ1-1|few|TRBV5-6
CASGWGPEAFF
TGTGCCAGCGGCTGGGGCCCTGAAGCTTTCTTT
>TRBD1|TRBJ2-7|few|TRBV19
CASSPQTGASYEQYF
TGTGCCAGTAGTCCACAGACAGGGGCCTCCTACGAGCAGTACTTC
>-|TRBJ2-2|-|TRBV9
CASSVPANTGELFF
TGTGCCAGCAGCGTACCAGCGAACACCGGGGAGCTGTTTTTT
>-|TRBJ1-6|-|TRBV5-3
CASSDRGSSYNSPLHF
TGTGCCAGCTCAGACCGGGGAAGCTCCTATAATTCACCCCTCCACTTT
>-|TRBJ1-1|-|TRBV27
CASTHLGGPEAFF
TGTGCCAGCACTCACCTGGGAGGACCTGAAGCTTTCTTT
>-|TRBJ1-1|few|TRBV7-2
CASSLVVSGTEAFF
TGTGCCAGCAGCTTAGTGGTTTCGGGCACTGAAGCTTTCTTT
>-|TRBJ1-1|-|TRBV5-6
CASSPPTSKNTEAFF
TGTGCCAGCAGCCCGCCCACGTCGAAGAACACTGAAGCTTTCTTT
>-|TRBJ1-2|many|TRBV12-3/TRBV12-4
CASSPNAGLYGYTF
TGTGCCAGCAGCCCAAATGCGGGGTTGTATGGCTACACCTTC
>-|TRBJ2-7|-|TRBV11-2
CASSVQGGTYEQYF
TGTGCCAGCAGCGTCCAAGGGGGGACCTACGAGCAGTACTTC
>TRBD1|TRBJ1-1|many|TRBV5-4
CASRNPDRYF
TGTGCCAGCAGAAACCCGGACAGGTATTTT
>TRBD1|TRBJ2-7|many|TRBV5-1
CASSSTGVYEQYF
TGCGCCAGCAGCTCGACAGGGGTCTACGAGCAGTACTTC
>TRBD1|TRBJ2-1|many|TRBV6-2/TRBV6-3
CASSVLRQGFDNEQFF
TGTGCCAGCAGTGTCCTAAGACAGGGGTTTGACAATGAGCAGTTCTTC
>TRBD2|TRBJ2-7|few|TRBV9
CASSPRTSEYEQYF
TGTGCCAGCAGCCCACGGACTAGCGAGTACGAGCAGTACTTC
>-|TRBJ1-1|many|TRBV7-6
CASSLADSNTEAFF
TGTGCCAGCAGCTTAGCAGACTCGAACACTGAAGCTTTCTTT
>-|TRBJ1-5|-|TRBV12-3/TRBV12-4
CASSLAPIQPQHF
TGTGCCAGCAGTTTAGCCCCTATTCAGCCCCAGCATTTT
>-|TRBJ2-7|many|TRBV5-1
CASSLGAATYEQYF
TGCGCCAGCAGCTTGGGGGCGGCCACCTACGAGCAGTACTTC
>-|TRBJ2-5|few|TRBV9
CASSVIGGPFQETQYF
TGTGCCAGCAGCGTAATCGGGGGGCCTTTTCAAGAGACCCAGTACTTC
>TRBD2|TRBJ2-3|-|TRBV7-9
CASSLGVATGTSGRPRSDTQYF
TGTGCCAGCAGCTTAGGGGTCGCGACCGGGACTAGCGGGAGGCCGAGGTCCGATACGCAGTATTTT
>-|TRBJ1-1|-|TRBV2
CASSEPPRPNTEAFF
TGTGCCAGCAGTGAACCACCAAGACCGAACACTGAAGCTTTCTTT
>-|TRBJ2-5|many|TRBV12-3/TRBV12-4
CASSSGLYQETQYF
TGTGCCAGCAGTTCGGGACTTTACCAAGAGACCCAGTACTTC
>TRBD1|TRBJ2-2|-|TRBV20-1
CSANSRDRGAGELFF
TGCAGTGCTAATTCCCGGGACAGGGGGGCCGGGGAGCTGTTTTTT
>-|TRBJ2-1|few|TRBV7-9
CASSWDPNEQFF
TGTGCCAGCAGCTGGGACCCTAATGAGCAGTTCTTC
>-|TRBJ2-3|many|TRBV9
CASSVESADTQYF
TGTGCCAGCAGCGTAGAATCCGCAGATACGCAGTATTTT
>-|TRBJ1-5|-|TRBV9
CASSPSEISNQPQHF
TGTGCCAGCAGCCCATCGGAGATTAGCAATCAGCCCCAGCATTTT
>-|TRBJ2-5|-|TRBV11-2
CASSDKTNTVRFWEETQYF
TGTGCCAGCAGCGACAAAACGAACACCGTCCGGTTTTGGGAAGAGACCCAGTACTTC
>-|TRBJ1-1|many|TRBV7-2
CASSSYFNTEAFF
TGTGCCAGCAGCTCCTACTTTAACACTGAAGCTTTCTTT
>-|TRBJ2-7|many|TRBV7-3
CASASGAGSYEQYF
TGTGCCAGCGCCTCCGGGGCGGGTAGCTACGAGCAGTACTTC
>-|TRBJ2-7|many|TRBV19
CASSPGHTYEQYF
TGTGCCAGCAGCCCGGGACACACCTACGAGCAGTACTTC
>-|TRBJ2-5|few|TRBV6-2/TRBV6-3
CASSYRGTQETQYF
TGTGCCAGCAGTTACCGGGGGACGCAAGAGACCCAGTACTTC
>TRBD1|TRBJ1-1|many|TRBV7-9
CASSLAGQGMNTEAFF
TGTGCCAGCAGCTTAGCGGGACAGGGAATGAACACTGAAGCTTTCTTT
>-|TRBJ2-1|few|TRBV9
CASSGTGAASSYNEQFF
TGTGCCAGCAGCGGCACCGGGGCCGCAAGCTCCTACAATGAGCAGTTCTTC
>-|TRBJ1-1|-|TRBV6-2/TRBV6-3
CASSCNHIAMNTEAFF
TGTGCCAGCAGTTGCAACCACATAGCAATGAACACTGAAGCTTTCTTT
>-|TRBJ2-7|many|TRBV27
CASSLWAERPYEQYF
TGTGCCAGCAGTTTGTGGGCAGAGAGACCCTACGAGCAGTACTTC
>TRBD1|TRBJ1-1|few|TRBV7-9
CASSPVGTGRTEAFF
TGTGCCAGCAGCCCAGTCGGGACAGGGCGGACTGAAGCTTTCTTT
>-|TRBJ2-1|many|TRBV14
CASSQESRATVSYNEQFF
TGTGCCAGCAGCCAAGAGTCCCGGGCAACCGTATCCTACAATGAGCAGTTCTTC
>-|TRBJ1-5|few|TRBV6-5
CASRKAGQSNQPQHF
TGTGCCAGCAGAAAGGCTGGGCAGTCCAATCAGCCCCAGCATTTT
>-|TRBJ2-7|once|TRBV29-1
CSVEGSQGTNYNEQYF
TGCAGCGTTGAGGGGAGCCAGGGTACGAATTACAATGAGCAGTACTTC
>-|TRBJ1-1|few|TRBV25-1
CASSERPGVSMNTEAFF
TGTGCCAGCAGTGAAAGGCCAGGGGTTTCCATGAACACTGAAGCTTTCTTT
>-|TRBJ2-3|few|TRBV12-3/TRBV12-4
CASSLGEFTDTQYF
TGTGCCAGCAGTTTGGGCGAGTTCACAGATACGCAGTATTTT
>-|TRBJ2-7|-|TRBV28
CASSVLTESSYEQYF
TGTGCCAGCAGCGTCCTGACAGAGAGCTCCTACGAGCAGTACTTC
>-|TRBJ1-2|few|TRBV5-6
CASSFRIEKSGSVYYGYTF
TGTGCCAGCAGCTTCCGAATAGAAAAAAGTGGCAGCGTTTACTATGGCTACACCTTC
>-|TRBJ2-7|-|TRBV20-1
CSARVGGTYEQYF
TGCAGTGCTAGAGTAGGGGGGACCTACGAGCAGTACTTC
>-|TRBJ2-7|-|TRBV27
CASSYDAAYEQYF
TGTGCCAGCAGTTACGACGCCGCCTACGAGCAGTACTTC
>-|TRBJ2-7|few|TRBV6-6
CASTSRAYEQYF
TGTGCCAGCACCTCGCGAGCTTACGAGCAGTACTTC
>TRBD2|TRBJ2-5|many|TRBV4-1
CASSSGLAPGAQYF
TGCGCCAGCAGCTCAGGACTAGCGCCGGGGGCCCAGTACTTC
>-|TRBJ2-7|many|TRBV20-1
CSAGETQGWEQYF
TGCAGTGCTGGGGAGACCCAAGGATGGGAGCAGTACTTC